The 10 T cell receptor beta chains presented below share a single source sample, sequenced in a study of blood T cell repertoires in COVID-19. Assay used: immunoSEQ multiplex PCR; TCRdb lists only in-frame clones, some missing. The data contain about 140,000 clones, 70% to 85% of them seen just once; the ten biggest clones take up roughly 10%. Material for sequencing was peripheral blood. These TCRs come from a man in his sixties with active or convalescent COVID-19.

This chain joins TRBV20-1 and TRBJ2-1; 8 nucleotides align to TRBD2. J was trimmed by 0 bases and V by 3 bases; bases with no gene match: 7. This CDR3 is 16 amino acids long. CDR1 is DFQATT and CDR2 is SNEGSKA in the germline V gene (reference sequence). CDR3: CSASTALAASYNEQFF. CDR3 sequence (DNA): TGCAGTGCTAGTACTGCACTAGCGGCCTCCTACAATGAGCAGTTCTTC.

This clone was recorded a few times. The chain's CDR3 is CASSIRAGNTEAFF. CDR3 bases: TGTGCCAGTAGTATACGAGCGGGGAACACTGAAGCTTTCTTT. The V call is TRBV19, the J call TRBJ1-1; D not certain. V was pared by 2 bases and J by 1 base, with 8 bases between. This CDR3 is 14 amino acids long. CDR1 and CDR2 (germline): LNHDA, SQIVND (reference sequence).

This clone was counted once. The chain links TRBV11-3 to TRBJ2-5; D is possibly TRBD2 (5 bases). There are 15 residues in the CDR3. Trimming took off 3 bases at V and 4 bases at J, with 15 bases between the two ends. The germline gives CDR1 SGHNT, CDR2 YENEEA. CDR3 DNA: TGTGCCAGCAGCTTGGTTCGGAGGCTGGGAGAGACCCAGTACTTC. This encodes CASSLVRRLGETQYF.

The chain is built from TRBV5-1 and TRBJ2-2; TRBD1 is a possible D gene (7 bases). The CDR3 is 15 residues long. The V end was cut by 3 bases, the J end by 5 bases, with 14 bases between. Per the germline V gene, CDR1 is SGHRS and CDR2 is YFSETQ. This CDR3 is CASSSAGGRTGELFF. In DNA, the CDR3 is TGCGCCAGCAGCTCAGCAGGGGGGAGGACCGGGGAGCTGTTTTTT.

The CDR3 is CASSIATNEKLFF. The DNA of the CDR3 is TGTGCCAGCTCAATCGCAACTAATGAAAAACTGTTTTTT. The chain joins TRBV18 to TRBJ1-4, with no clear D. V was shortened by 5 bases and J by 0 bases, with 4 bases between the two germline ends. The CDR3 is 13 residues long. Germline V gives CDR1 KGHSH, CDR2 LQKENI.

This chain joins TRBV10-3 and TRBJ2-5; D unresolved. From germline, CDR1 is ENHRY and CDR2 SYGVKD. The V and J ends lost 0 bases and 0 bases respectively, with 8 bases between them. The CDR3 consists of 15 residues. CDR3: CAISESPRNQETQYF. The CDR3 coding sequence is TGTGCCATCAGTGAGTCCCCCAGAAACCAAGAGACCCAGTACTTC.

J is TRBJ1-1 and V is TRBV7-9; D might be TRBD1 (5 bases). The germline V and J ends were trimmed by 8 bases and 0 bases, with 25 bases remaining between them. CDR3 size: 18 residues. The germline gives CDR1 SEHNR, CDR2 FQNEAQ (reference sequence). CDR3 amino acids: CASVRSGIRGIMNTEAFF. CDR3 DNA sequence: TGTGCCAGCGTTCGGAGCGGAATCCGGGGGATTATGAACACTGAAGCTTTCTTT.

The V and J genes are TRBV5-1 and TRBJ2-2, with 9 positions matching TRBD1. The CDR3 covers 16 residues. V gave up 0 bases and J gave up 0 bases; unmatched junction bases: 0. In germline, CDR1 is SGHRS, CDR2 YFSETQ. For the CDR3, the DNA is TGCGCCAGCAGCTTGGGGACAGGGGCGAACACCGGGGAGCTGTTTTTT. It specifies CASSLGTGANTGELFF.

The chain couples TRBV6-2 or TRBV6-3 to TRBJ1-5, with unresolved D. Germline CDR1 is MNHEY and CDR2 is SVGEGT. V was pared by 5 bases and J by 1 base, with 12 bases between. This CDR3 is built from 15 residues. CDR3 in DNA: TGTGCCAGCAGTCCATTTAGTGCCAGCAATCAGCCCCAGCATTTT. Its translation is CASSPFSASNQPQHF.

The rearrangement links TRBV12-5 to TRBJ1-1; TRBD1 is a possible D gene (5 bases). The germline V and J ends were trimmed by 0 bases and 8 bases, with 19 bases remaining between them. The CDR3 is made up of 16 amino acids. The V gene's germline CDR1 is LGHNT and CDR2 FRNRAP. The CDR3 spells CASGLVSGLTPSEAFF. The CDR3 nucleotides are TGTGCTAGTGGTTTGGTATCAGGGCTAACCCCCTCCGAAGCTTTCTTT. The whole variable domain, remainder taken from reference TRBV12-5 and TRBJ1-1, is DARVTQTPRHKVTEMGQEVTMRCQPILGHNTVFWYRQTMMQGLELLAYFRNRAPLDDSGMPKDRFSAEMPDATLATLKIQPSEPRDSAVYFCASGLVSGLTPSEAFFGQGTRLTVV.